This T cell receptor (beta chain) was captured in a study of CD8+ T cells in alopecia areata. Study-wide points: Numerous clones, expanded in lesions, remained in scalp and blood during tofacitinib.

Trimming stripped 7 bases from V and 7 bases from J, with 16 bases between. This CDR3 spans 13 amino acids. CDR1 is MNHEY and CDR2 is SVGAGI in the germline V gene. After isolation, RNA underwent reverse transcription to generate cDNA as the sequencing template. The method was immunoSEQ multiplex PCR; TCRdb's version includes in-frame clones alone and lacks a portion of them. The repertoire consists of about 200,000 clones, with around two fifths occurring once and the leading ten covering 0.48%. This clone was observed many times. Its antigen is unknown. Treatment indicated: oral pan-JAK inhibitor, 5-10 mg twice daily. In alopecia areata patients, both lesional scalp punch biopsies and peripheral blood were collected.

This clonotype was sampled from a human donor with alopecia areata. The rearrangement uses TRBV6-5 and TRBJ1-2, with D perhaps matching TRBD1 (5 bases). This specimen consisted of CD4+ T cells sorted from blood, obtained around week 30, from a patient treated with tofacitinib. CDR3 region: CASTTQGFRGYTF. In DNA, the CDR3 is TGTGCCAGCACCACTCAGGGATTTCGTGGCTACACCTTC.